This TCR beta chain was captured by sequencing in a study of blood T cell repertoires in COVID-19. The overall study: Sources were T cells, B-cell-depleted T cells, or PBMCs; the material itself was cDNA or gDNA.

The CDR3 loop spans 17 amino acids. V shed 8 bases and J 1 base; nucleotides not matched to a gene: 11. Germline V gene data show CDR1 as LNHDA and CDR2 as SQIVND (reference sequence). TCRdb's table, derived via immunoSEQ multiplex PCR, lists solely in-frame clones and lacks some. The repertoire holds roughly 190,000 clones, approximately 80% seen once, with just over 8.5% in the top ten. This clonotype originated in a woman between 45 and 60 years old with active or convalescent COVID-19. The chain has TRBV19 and TRBJ2-2; 9 nucleotides line up with TRBD2. The specimen sequenced was peripheral blood. The CDR3: CASARGASGVNTGELFF. In nucleotides, the CDR3 is TGTGCCAGTGCCCGAGGGGCTAGCGGGGTGAACACCGGGGAGCTGTTTTTT.